This T cell receptor (beta chain) was found in a study of regulatory T cells in long-lasting Graves disease listed by TCRdb under 2021. Broadly, across the study: In the newly diagnosed Graves' disease group, patients had been taking antithyroid drugs for less than 3 months. A total of around 35 samples underwent TCR sequencing, from about 13 patients with persistent Graves' disease and approximately 20 patients with newly diagnosed Graves' disease. Peripheral blood TCR sequencing and RNA sequencing compared persistent Graves' disease patients with newly diagnosed Graves' disease patients. The study was conducted in China and was registered as a clinical trial. Overall study results and their limits: The small sample size was acknowledged by the authors as a limitation that may reduce accuracy. More public clonotypes were shared among persistent patients (under 3,000) than among newly diagnosed patients (966). Because the primary lesion, thyroid tissue, could not be accessed, the study looked at peripheral blood alone. Lower TCR Shannon entropy and fewer highly expanded clones were observed in persistent Graves' disease patients than in newly diagnosed patients, which suggested clonal expansion. TRBV28, TRBJ1-2 and TRBJ2-5 were preferentially used in persistent disease, while TRBV20-1 and TRBJ2-1 were favored in newly diagnosed disease. Sequencing and analysis were limited to the TCR beta chain.

Comment on this clonotype: No cognate antigen has been identified for it. The junction and the germline gene differ at one end; a read error may be behind it.

The CDR3 contains 14 residues, cysteine and phenylalanine counted. Kept here is only the CDR3 DNA, which spans 42 bases and is read in frame from base 1. CDR1 and CDR2 are read off the germline V gene as MNHNS and SASEGT. This specimen's time point label, per the study, means: newly diagnosed GD, antithyroid drugs for less than 3 months. For both TCR sequencing and RNA sequencing, RNA was extracted from PBMCs using TRIzol. The diagnosis of Graves' disease followed American Thyroid Association guidelines. The patients came from an endocrinology department in Xi'an, China. From each patient, nine milliliters of peripheral blood was collected into an EDTA anticoagulant tube. Ficoll Paque Plus density gradient separation was used to isolate PBMCs, and no further T cell sorting was performed. An Agilent 2100 Bioanalyzer and agarose gel were used to check RNA quality, and a NanoDrop 2000 was used to measure RNA concentration.

Library preparation was by multiplex PCR. The instrument given in TCRdb is Illumina HiSeq 4000. TCR beta libraries were built with iRepertoire HTBI primers and Arm-PCR amplification of CDR3 regions. Gel purification was performed on PCR products prior to sequencing. Turning to the authors' computational methods: Gene usage analysis of CDR3 amino acid clonotypes relied on the roughly 60 TRBV and about 15 TRBJ segments identified across samples. Filtered high-quality paired reads were merged into contigs using COPE and FqMerger. Contigs were aligned with BLAST to IMGT TRBV, TRBD and TRBJ reference genes, and CDR3 was defined per IMGT. Any clonotype with a frequency above 0.1% was classified as a highly expanded clone. Repertoire diversity was measured by Shannon entropy, and V-J evenness by the Gini coefficient. A clonotype was considered public if more than one individual shared it. The raw public data were reprocessed by TCRdb itself: fastp quality trimming at Q25, MiXCR clonotype calling, in-frame beta chains only. Each record represents a unique CDR3 protein, reported with the most common genes and DNA among its rows. TCRdb's processing, not the study's, gives the V and J calls here. This sample has 420,000 or so distinct CDR3 sequences in its table, and about a sixth of those were observed once. The ten most abundant clones make up roughly 23% of the sample.

The same sample was also studied in work on T cells in Graves' hyperthyroidism and ophthalmopathy. As noted in the second study: Stable Graves' hyperthyroidism was defined as the absence of progression to ophthalmopathy over 18 months of follow-up. Hyperthyroidism patients were newly diagnosed, had a disease duration of under 2 months, and were aged 18 to 65 years. Any patient with an uncontrolled infection, another autoimmune disease, pregnancy or lactation was excluded. Clinical symptoms, serum thyroxine and TRAb, thyroid ultrasound, and orbital computed tomography formed the basis for the diagnoses. The TCR CDR3 was subjected to a first round of RT-PCR using the HTBI primer set and the Qiagen OneStep RT-PCR kit. Blood samples also contained most of the expanded thyroid clonotypes (frequency above 0.001), which suggests that blood repertoires may reflect thyroid immune responses. A 13 V-J signature model separated ophthalmopathy from stable hyperthyroidism, with approximately 86% sensitivity and 81% to 83% specificity in cross-validation and 80%/75% in testing. In validation, the model predicted progression to ophthalmopathy with around 71% sensitivity and about 73% specificity, a median of roughly seven months before onset. A discovery cohort of roughly 96 patients, approximately 45 with Graves' ophthalmopathy and about 58 with stable Graves' hyperthyroidism, was used to find distinguishing TCR V-J signatures. Prospective prediction of ophthalmopathy was tested in an independent validation cohort consisting of under 20 hyperthyroidism patients and about 17 patients who later progressed to ophthalmopathy. The approximately 97 discovery patients were randomly divided into training and test sets at a 7:3 ratio. In about six Graves' hyperthyroidism patients, the study also compared T-cell repertoires from thyroid tissue with T-cell repertoires from blood. Following sampling, methimazole starting at 30 mg daily was given to hyperthyroidism patients, and high-dose intravenous methylprednisolone was given to ophthalmopathy patients. A second multiplex PCR round built the libraries, followed by size selection and purification. The libraries were sequenced on an Illumina HiSeq2000 using paired-end 100 bp reads. SOAPnuke was used to process the raw data, removing reads that contained adapters or uncalled bases, had a mean Phred below 15, or lacked an exact match to the constant primer or identifier. High-quality paired reads were merged using COPE v1.2.5, and each unique nucleotide sequence was defined as a clonotype. MiTCR v1.1 was used to align clonotypes to the IMGT TRBV, TRBD and TRBJ reference segments. Only V-J combinations with frequency above 0.0001, covering roughly 99% of repertoires, were analysed. A TCS score was defined as the ratio of F50 (clonal expansion) to E x V (chaos), with BLOSUM62-based TCRdist applied between CDR3 peptides within each V-J. Welch's t-statistics and random forest reduced several hundred V-J features to 13, which were used in a naive Bayes classifier (R e1071). No statistical method was used to fix the sample size in advance, and group allocation was not hidden from the investigators. The paper describes TCR Vbeta CDR3 sequencing of around 130 peripheral blood samples, made up of fewer than 50 ophthalmopathy patients, around 78 hyperthyroidism patients and around 17 progressor patients.

The receptor was isolated from a woman in her late teens or twenties with Graves disease. Donor details come from another sample of the same person, matched by shared clones. The rearrangement combines TRBV6-1 with TRBJ2-7; TRBD2 matches 7 bases in the middle. Sample: peripheral blood mononuclear cells (PBMCs), taken at new diagnosis, from a patient treated with antithyroid drugs. DNA sequence: TGTGCCAGCAGAGGTCTAAGGGAGGGTTACGAACAGTACTTC. The encoded protein is CASRGLREGYEQYF.